A selection of T cell receptor beta chains follows, all from one sample in a study of OX40 agonist ivuxolimab in advanced cancers. Profiled with immunoSEQ multiplex PCR; TCRdb holds only in-frame clones, not every one. The table lists 130,000 or so clones, about 93% of them singletons. The source was CD4+ or CD8+ T cells sorted from blood, collected in a trial of the OX40 agonist ivuxolimab. These receptors originate from an adult with an advanced solid tumor such as melanoma, head and neck, liver or kidney cancer. CDR3s include the opening cysteine and the closing phenylalanine or tryptophan. The D gene is left open where the match is weak.

-	TRBV5-5	TRBJ1-3	CASSLGGVGNTIYF	TGTGCCAGCAGCTTGGGAGGGGTTGGAAACACCATATATTTT
-	TRBV7-2	TRBJ2-1	CASSQGASYNEQFF	TGTGCCAGCAGCCAAGGGGCTAGCTACAATGAGCAGTTCTTC
-	TRBV5-1	TRBJ1-2	CASSLVGEDYGYTF	TGCGCCAGCAGCTTGGTAGGGGAAGACTATGGCTACACCTTC
TRBD1	TRBV7-3	TRBJ1-5	CASSIRRTGPSNQPQHF	TGTGCCAGCAGCATTAGGCGGACAGGGCCTAGCAATCAGCCCCAGCATTTT
-	TRBV5-6	TRBJ2-6	CASSLTGTAISGANVLTF	TGTGCCAGCAGCTTAACCGGGACGGCGATCTCTGGGGCCAACGTCCTGACTTTC
-	TRBV4-3	TRBJ2-7	CASSQDQAYEQYF	TGCGCCAGCAGCCAAGACCAGGCATACGAGCAGTACTTC
-	TRBV18	TRBJ1-1	CASSPLRQGNTEAFF	TGTGCCAGCTCACCACTGAGGCAGGGGAACACTGAAGCTTTCTTT
TRBD2	TRBV10-1	TRBJ2-2	CASIPPGGGRGRTGELFF	TGCGCCAGCATTCCCCCGGGGGGGGGACGGGGAAGAACCGGGGAGCTGTTTTTT
TRBD1	TRBV27	TRBJ1-2	CASSWGQGAGYTF	TGTGCCAGCAGTTGGGGTCAGGGGGCAGGCTACACCTTC
-	TRBV4-1	TRBJ1-1	CASSLLGPSGATEAFF	TGCGCCAGCAGCCTCCTCGGACCTTCAGGGGCCACTGAAGCTTTCTTT
-	TRBV7-6	TRBJ2-5	CASSSGGGETQYF	TGTGCCAGCAGCTCAGGGGGAGGGGAGACCCAGTACTTC
TRBD1	TRBV9	TRBJ1-1	CASSVGQGAAIEAFF	TGTGCCAGCAGCGTAGGGCAGGGGGCAGCGATTGAAGCTTTCTTT
TRBD1	TRBV6-6	TRBJ2-5	CASSYSTGLETQYF	TGTGCCAGCAGTTACTCGACAGGGCTCGAGACCCAGTACTTC
-	TRBV4-2	TRBJ2-1	CASSQGGRYNEQFF	TGTGCCAGCAGCCAAGGCGGCCGATACAATGAGCAGTTCTTC
-	TRBV9	TRBJ2-7	CASSVTGYYEQYF	TGTGCCAGCAGCGTTACAGGGTACTACGAGCAGTACTTC
TRBD1	TRBV28	TRBJ1-6	CASSILQGAGSPLHF	TGTGCCAGCAGCATCCTACAGGGGGCCGGTTCACCCCTCCACTTT
-	TRBV5-3	TRBJ1-2	CARSLRPHGYTF	TGTGCCAGAAGCTTGCGGCCTCATGGCTACACCTTC
TRBD2	TRBV10-2	TRBJ2-1	CASSAFLSGGRYNEQFF	TGCGCCAGCAGTGCCTTCCTTAGCGGGGGGCGGTACAATGAGCAGTTCTTC
-	TRBV4-3	TRBJ1-4	CASSQVYFFRVRGEKLFF	TGCGCCAGCAGCCAAGTGTATTTTTTCAGGGTTCGTGGTGAAAAACTGTTTTTT
-	TRBV6-6	TRBJ2-4	CASSSPNRVNIQYF	TGTGCCAGCAGTTCTCCGAACAGGGTGAACATTCAGTACTTC